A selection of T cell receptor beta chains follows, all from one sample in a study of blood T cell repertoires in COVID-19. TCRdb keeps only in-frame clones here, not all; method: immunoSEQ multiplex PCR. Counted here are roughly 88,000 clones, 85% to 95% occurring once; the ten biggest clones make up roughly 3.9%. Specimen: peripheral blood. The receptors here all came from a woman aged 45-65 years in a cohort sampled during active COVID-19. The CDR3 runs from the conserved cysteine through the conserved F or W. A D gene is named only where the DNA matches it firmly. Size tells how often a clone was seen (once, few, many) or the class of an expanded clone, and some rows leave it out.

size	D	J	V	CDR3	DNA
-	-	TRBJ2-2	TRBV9	CASSVATQGITGELFF	TGTGCCAGCAGCGTAGCTACACAGGGAATCACCGGGGAGCTGTTTTTT
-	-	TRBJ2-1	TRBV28	CASLQVMGEQFF	TGTGCCAGCCTACAGGTGATGGGTGAGCAGTTCTTC
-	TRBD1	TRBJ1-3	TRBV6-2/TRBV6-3	CASIPGTGANTIYF	TGTGCCAGCATCCCCGGGACAGGGGCCAACACCATATATTTT
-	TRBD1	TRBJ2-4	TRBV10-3	CAISPGQGVAKNIQYF	TGTGCCATCAGCCCGGGACAGGGGGTAGCCAAAAACATTCAGTACTTC
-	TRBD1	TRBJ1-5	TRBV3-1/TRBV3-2	CASSPGQGINQPQHF	TGTGCCAGCAGCCCGGGACAGGGGATCAATCAGCCCCAGCATTTT
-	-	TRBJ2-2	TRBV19	CASSRGGGTGELFF	TGTGCCAGTAGTAGGGGAGGGGGAACCGGGGAGCTGTTTTTT
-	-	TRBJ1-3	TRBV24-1	CASQGTGNTIYF	TGTGCCTCCCAGGGGACTGGAAACACCATATATTTT
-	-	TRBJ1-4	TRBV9	CASSVGRGLEKLFF	TGTGCCAGCAGCGTGGGACGGGGACTAGAAAAACTGTTTTTT
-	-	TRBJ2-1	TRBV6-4	CASSLGSQSYNEQFF	TGTGCCAGCAGTTTGGGGAGTCAATCCTACAATGAGCAGTTCTTC
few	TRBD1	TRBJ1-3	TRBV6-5	CASRQGAGNTIYF	TGTGCCAGCAGGCAGGGGGCTGGAAACACCATATATTTT
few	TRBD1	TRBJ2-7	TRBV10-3	CAISNRGPPDEQYF	TGTGCCATCAGCAACAGGGGGCCCCCCGACGAGCAGTACTTC
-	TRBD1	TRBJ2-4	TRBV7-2	CASSLLGQGVAKNIQYF	TGTGCCAGCAGCTTATTGGGGCAGGGGGTAGCCAAAAACATTCAGTACTTC
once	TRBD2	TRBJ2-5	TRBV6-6	CASSSAGKAGGRGMETQYF	TGTGCCAGCAGCTCCGCCGGTAAGGCGGGGGGGCGGGGTATGGAGACCCAGTACTTC
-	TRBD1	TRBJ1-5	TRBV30	CAWSYGTGVRSNQPQHF	TGTGCCTGGAGTTATGGAACAGGGGTTCGAAGCAATCAGCCCCAGCATTTT
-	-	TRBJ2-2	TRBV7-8	CASSAGGELFF	TGTGCCAGCAGCGCGGGCGGGGAGCTGTTTTTT
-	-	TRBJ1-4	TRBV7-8	CASRNRGGPTNEKLFF	TGTGCCAGCAGAAATCGGGGTGGTCCAACTAATGAAAAACTGTTTTTT
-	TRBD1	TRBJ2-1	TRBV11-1	CASSLAVRQGNEQFF	TGTGCCAGCAGCTTAGCGGTCAGACAGGGAAATGAGCAGTTCTTC
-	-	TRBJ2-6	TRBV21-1	CASSAPLSYDSGANVLTF	TGTGCCAGCAGCGCCCCACTAAGTTATGACTCTGGGGCCAACGTCCTGACTTTC
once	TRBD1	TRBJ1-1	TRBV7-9	CASSTQGDTEAFF	TGTGCCAGCAGCACCCAGGGGGACACTGAAGCTTTCTTT
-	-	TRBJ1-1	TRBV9	CASSVFGNTEAFF	TGTGCCAGCAGCGTATTCGGGAACACTGAAGCTTTCTTT
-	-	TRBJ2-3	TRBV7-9	CASSPFGTDTQYF	TGTGCCAGCAGCCCCTTCGGCACAGATACGCAGTATTTT
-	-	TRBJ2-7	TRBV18	CASSPPGLSSYEQYF	TGTGCCAGCTCACCACCCGGGTTGAGCTCCTACGAGCAGTACTTC
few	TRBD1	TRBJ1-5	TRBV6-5	CASSGDRAYQPQHF	TGTGCCAGCTCTGGGGACAGGGCTTATCAGCCCCAGCATTTT
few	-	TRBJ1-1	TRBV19	CASPLEYVTEAFF	TGTGCCAGCCCCCTAGAGTATGTCACTGAAGCTTTCTTT
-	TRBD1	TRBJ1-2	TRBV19	CASSMFTTGSYGYTF	TGTGCCAGTAGTATGTTTACGACAGGGTCCTATGGCTACACCTTC
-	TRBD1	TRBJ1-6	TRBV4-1	CASSQGTAGPNSPLHF	TGCGCCAGCAGCCAGGGGACAGCCGGCCCTAATTCACCCCTCCACTTT
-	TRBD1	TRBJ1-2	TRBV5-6	CASSPAPTGSEYYGYTF	TGTGCCAGCAGCCCAGCCCCGACAGGGTCCGAGTACTATGGCTACACCTTC
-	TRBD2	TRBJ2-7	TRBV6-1	CASSELVGTTLSEQYF	TGTGCCAGCAGTGAATTAGTTGGGACTACGTTGAGTGAGCAGTACTTC
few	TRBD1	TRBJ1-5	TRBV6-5	CASMNRGRSNQPQHF	TGTGCCAGCATGAACAGGGGGCGTAGCAATCAGCCCCAGCATTTT
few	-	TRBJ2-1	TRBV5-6	CASSLYHEQFF	TGTGCCAGCAGCCTATATCATGAGCAGTTCTTC
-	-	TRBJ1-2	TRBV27	CASGSIRSYGYTF	TGTGCCAGCGGTTCCATCAGAAGCTATGGCTACACCTTC
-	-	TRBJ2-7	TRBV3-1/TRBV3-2	CASNQVATETYEQYF	TGTGCCAGCAACCAAGTAGCGACGGAGACCTACGAGCAGTACTTC
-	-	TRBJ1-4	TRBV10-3	CAISPGGEEKLFF	TGTGCCATCAGTCCGGGGGGCGAGGAAAAACTGTTTTTT
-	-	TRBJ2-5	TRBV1	CTSSRLAREEGEPQETQYF	TGCACCAGCAGTCGCCTTGCGCGGGAGGAGGGGGAGCCACAAGAGACCCAGTACTTC
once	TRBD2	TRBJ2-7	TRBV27	CASSFWGGEQYF	TGTGCCAGCAGTTTTTGGGGGGGCGAGCAGTACTTC
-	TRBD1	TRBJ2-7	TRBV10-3	CAISAGTGVYEQYF	TGTGCCATCAGTGCCGGGACAGGCGTCTACGAGCAGTACTTC
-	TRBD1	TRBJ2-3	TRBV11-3	CASSSRGTGGTDTQYF	TGTGCCAGCAGCTCCCGAGGGACAGGTGGGACAGATACGCAGTATTTT
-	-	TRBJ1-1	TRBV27	CASSSPGLGTEAFF	TGTGCCAGCAGTTCCCCTGGCCTTGGCACTGAAGCTTTCTTT
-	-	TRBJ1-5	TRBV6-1	CASSERTVSNQPQHF	TGTGCCAGCAGTGAGCGGACAGTTAGCAATCAGCCCCAGCATTTT
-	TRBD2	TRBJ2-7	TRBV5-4	CASSLELAGYYEQYF	TGTGCCAGCAGCTTGGAATTAGCGGGATACTACGAGCAGTACTTC
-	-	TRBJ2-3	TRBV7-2	CASSPATDFTDTQYF	TGTGCCAGCAGCCCAGCCACGGACTTCACAGATACGCAGTATTTT
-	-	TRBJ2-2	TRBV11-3	CASSSFRPSPTGELFF	TGTGCCAGCAGCTCTTTCAGGCCCTCGCCCACCGGGGAGCTGTTTTTT
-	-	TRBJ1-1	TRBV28	CASSLAGLEAFF	TGTGCCAGCAGTTTGGCCGGACTTGAAGCTTTCTTT
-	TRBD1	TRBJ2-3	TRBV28	CASSTSWTGDTTDTQYF	TGTGCCAGCAGTACCTCGTGGACAGGGGATACCACAGATACGCAGTATTTT
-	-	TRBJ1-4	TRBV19	CASSTPTVQITNEKLFF	TGTGCCAGTAGTACGCCTACAGTCCAGATAACTAATGAAAAACTGTTTTTT
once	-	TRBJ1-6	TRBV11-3	CASSLSGRAPLHF	TGTGCCAGCAGCCTCTCTGGGAGGGCACCCCTCCACTTT
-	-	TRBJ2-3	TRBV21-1	CASSPGGATDTQYF	TGTGCCAGCAGCCCAGGGGGAGCCACAGATACGCAGTATTTT
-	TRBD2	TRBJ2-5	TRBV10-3	CAISPGTSQETQYF	TGTGCCATCAGCCCCGGGACTAGTCAAGAGACCCAGTACTTC
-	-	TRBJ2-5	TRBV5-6	CASSPGSAGYQETQYF	TGTGCCAGCAGCCCCGGTAGCGCTGGGTACCAAGAGACCCAGTACTTC